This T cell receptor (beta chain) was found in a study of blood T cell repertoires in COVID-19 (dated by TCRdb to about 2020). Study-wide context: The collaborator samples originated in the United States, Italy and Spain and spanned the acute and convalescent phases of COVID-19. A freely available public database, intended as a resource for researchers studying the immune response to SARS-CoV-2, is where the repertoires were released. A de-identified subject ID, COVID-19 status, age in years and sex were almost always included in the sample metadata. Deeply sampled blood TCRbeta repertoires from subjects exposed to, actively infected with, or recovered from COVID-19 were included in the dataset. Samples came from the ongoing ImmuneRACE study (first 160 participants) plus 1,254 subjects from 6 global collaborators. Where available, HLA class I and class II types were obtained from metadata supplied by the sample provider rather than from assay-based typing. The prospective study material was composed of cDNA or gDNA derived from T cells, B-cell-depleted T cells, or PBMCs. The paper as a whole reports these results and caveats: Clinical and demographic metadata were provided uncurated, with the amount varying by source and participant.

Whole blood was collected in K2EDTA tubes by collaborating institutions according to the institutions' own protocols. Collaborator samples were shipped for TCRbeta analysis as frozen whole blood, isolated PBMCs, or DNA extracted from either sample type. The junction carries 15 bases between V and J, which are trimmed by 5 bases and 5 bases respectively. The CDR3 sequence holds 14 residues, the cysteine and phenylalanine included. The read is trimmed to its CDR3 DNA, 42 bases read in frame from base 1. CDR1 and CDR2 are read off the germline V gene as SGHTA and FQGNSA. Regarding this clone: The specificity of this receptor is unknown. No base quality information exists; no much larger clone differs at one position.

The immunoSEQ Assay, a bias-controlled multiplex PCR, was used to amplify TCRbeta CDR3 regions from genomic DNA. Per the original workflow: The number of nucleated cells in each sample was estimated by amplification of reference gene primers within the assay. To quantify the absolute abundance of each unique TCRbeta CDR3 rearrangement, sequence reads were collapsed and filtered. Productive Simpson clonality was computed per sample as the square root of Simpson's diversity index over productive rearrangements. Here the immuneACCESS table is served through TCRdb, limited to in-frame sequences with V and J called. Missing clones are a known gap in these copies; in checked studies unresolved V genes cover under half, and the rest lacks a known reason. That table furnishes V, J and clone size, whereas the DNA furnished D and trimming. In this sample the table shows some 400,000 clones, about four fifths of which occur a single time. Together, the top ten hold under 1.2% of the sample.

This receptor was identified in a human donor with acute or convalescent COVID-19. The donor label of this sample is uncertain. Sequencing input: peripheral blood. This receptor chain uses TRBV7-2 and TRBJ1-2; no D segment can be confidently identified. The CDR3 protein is CASSPPTPSYGYTF. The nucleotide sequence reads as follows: TGTGCCAGCAGCCCTCCGACACCCTCATATGGCTACACCTTC.